A single sample is the source of the 2 T cell receptor beta chains below, sequenced in a study of human T cells and chemical hapten exposure (dated by TCRdb to the early 2020s). Libraries were made using RACE. Sequencing instrument: NextSeq 500. TCRdb reworked the public reads: Q25 trimming with fastp, MiXCR clone assembly, productive beta chains retained. Identical CDR3 protein sequences are pooled into one entry, listed with their most common genes and DNA. Present in this sample are 350,000 to 450,000 distinct CDR3 sequences, 5% to 6.5% of which were seen just once. Just over 2.5% of the sample is taken by the ten largest. The sample's time point label, decoded: pre-sensitization, week 0. What the treatment or condition label conveys for this sample: therapeutic diphenylcyclopropenone sensitization with weekly scalp DPC. The sequences come from whole blood, collected in connection with sensitization to the hapten diphenylcyclopropenone (DPC). The origin of the receptors is a woman between 50 and 59 years old with alopecia areata. Some clones in this sample may be carry-over from other donors' samples.

The chain carries TRBV20-1 and TRBJ1-1, with 9 positions matching TRBD1. Germline V gene sequence: CDR1 DFQATT, CDR2 SNEGSKA (reference sequence). Trimming removed 1 base from V and 5 bases from J; junction bases left unmatched: 5. The CDR3 contains 14 residues. The CDR3 region has the DNA TGCAGTGCTAGAGGGGACAGGGAGGATACTGAAGCTTTCTTT. It translates to CSARGDREDTEAFF.

The chain links TRBV20-1 to TRBJ2-7; D is unresolved. V lost 6 bases and J 0 bases, leaving 3 bases between the germline ends. Looked up from germline, CDR1 is DFQATT and CDR2 is SNEGSKA (reference sequence). This CDR3 is built from 10 residues. CDR3 residues: CSAVSYEQYF. CDR3 nucleotides: TGCAGTGCCGTCTCCTACGAGCAGTACTTC.